This T cell receptor beta chain was recovered during a study of regulatory T cells in long-lasting Graves disease. The V and J ends lost 5 bases and 3 bases respectively, with 14 bases between them. The CDR3 sequence is 14 residues long. Germline values: CDR1 MDHEN, CDR2 SYDVKM. Described time point: newly diagnosed GD, antithyroid drugs for less than 3 months. Making the TCR library involved RNA that had been extracted from PBMCs. With iRepertoire HTBI primers and Arm-PCR of CDR3 regions, TCR beta libraries were built. TCRdb fed the multiplex PCR reads into MiXCR, producing one record per CDR3 protein. The sample contains roughly 500,000 distinct CDR3 sequences, less than 15% of which appear only once. Whole-study findings and limits: Persistent disease was associated with favored TRBV28 usage and with favored use of TRBJ1-2 and TRBJ2-5.

This clonotype was seen ten or more times. Its antigen is not known. Another study also made use of these data, one on T cells in Graves' hyperthyroidism and ophthalmopathy. This second study says: A set of HTBI primers served as the primers for a first-round RT-PCR of the TCR CDR3.

The source is a woman between 45 and 65 years old with Graves disease. Sequenced material: peripheral blood mononuclear cells (PBMCs), taken at new diagnosis, from a patient treated with antithyroid drugs. The J gene is TRBJ2-7, the V gene TRBV28, with D possibly TRBD1 on 5 matching bases. The CDR3 nucleotides are TGTGCCAGCAGTCCCAGGGCTCCCATCTACGAGCAGTACTTC. Encoded protein: CASSPRAPIYEQYF.